This TCR beta chain was obtained from a study of blood T cell repertoires in COVID-19. Study context: The United States, Italy and Spain were the sources of the acute and convalescent COVID-19 samples.

Per the original methods: Reference gene primer amplification yielded estimated nucleated cell counts. The assay was immunoSEQ multiplex PCR, and TCRdb's table has in-frame clones only and misses some. V, J and clone size are taken as reported in that table, and D and trimming were inferred from the DNA itself. The sample shows hundreds of thousands of clones, about 91% of them seen only once. The CDR3 is made up of 15 amino acids. With 1 base clipped from V and 7 bases from J, the junction kept 3 bases outside the gene matches. CDR1 is MDHEN and CDR2 is SYDVKM in the germline V gene. Seattle patients were enrolled during active infection and followed longitudinally.

Sequencing used peripheral blood. The chain carries TRBV28 and TRBJ1-6; 8 bases fit TRBD1. The sequence was collected from a woman in her twenties or thirties with COVID-19, enrolled during active disease. Here the CDR3 DNA reads TGTGCCAGCAGTTTATCCCAGGGGGCAAATTCACCCCTCCACTTT. Encoded protein: CASSLSQGANSPLHF. Drawing the rest from reference TRBV28 and TRBJ1-6, the complete variable domain is DVKVTQSSRYLVKRTGEKVFLECVQDMDHENMFWYRQDPGLGLRLIYFSYDVKMKEKGDIPEGYSVSREKKERFSLILESASTNQTSMYLCASSLSQGANSPLHFGNGTRLTVT.